Each of the 14 T cell receptor beta chains below was sequenced from the same sample in a study of cytomegalovirus exposure and HLA in healthy donors (dated by TCRdb to the late 2010s). Libraries were built with the immunoSEQ multiplex PCR assay. A mixture of 60 forward primers for TCR Vbeta segments and 13 reverse primers for TCR Jbeta segments was used in the multiplex PCR. Imported from immuneACCESS, the table was reduced by TCRdb to in-frame sequences with V and J called. These copies leave out some clones; in studies compared against another copy, an unresolved V gene accounts for under half, and the cause of the remainder is not known. The table kept for this sample lists 45,000 to 55,000 clones. More than 9.5% of the sample goes to the ten largest clones. The sequenced material came from PBMCs. The receptors originated from a woman between 50 and 59 years old in good health and CMV-seropositive.

The chain recombines TRBV18 with TRBJ2-3; 11 nucleotides align to TRBD2. CDR3 length: 15 amino acids. V shed 4 bases, J shed 2 bases, and the junction held 2 bases outside the gene matches. Germline V lookup: CDR1 KGHSH, CDR2 LQKENI. CDR3 sequence (DNA): TGTGCCAGCTCACGACTAGCGGGAAACACAGATACGCAGTATTTT. Translation: CASSRLAGNTDTQYF.

This chain uses TRBV7-9 with TRBJ2-3, with D maybe TRBD1 (6 bases). V was trimmed by 5 bases and J by 3 bases, leaving 21 bases between them. The germline CDR1 and CDR2 sequences are SEHNR and FQNEAQ (reference sequence). The length of the CDR3 is 17 residues. DNA for the CDR3: TGTGCCAGCAGCCCTTGGGGCAGGGGCTTTGTGACAGATACGCAGTATTTT. Encoded protein: CASSPWGRGFVTDTQYF. Using reference TRBV7-9 and TRBJ2-3 for the parts outside the CDR3, the full variable domain is DTGVSQNPRHKITKRGQNVTFRCDPISEHNRLYWYRQTLGQGPEFLTYFQNEAQLEKSRLLSDRFSAERPKGSFSTLEIQRTEQGDSAMYLCASSPWGRGFVTDTQYFGPGTRLTVL.

As DNA, the CDR3 is TGTGCCAGCAGTCCCACCCAGGGATGGGGGCAGTACTTC. Translation: CASSPTQGWGQYF. This chain joins TRBV27 and TRBJ2-7, with a weak D call TRBD1 (5 bases). Germline values: CDR1 MNHEY, CDR2 SMNVEV (reference sequence). The V end lost 5 bases, the J end lost 9 bases, and 17 bases lay between the germline ends. The CDR3 runs 13 residues.

CDR3: CASRARGLDTGELFF. The DNA of the CDR3 is TGTGCCAGCAGAGCCAGGGGGCTTGACACCGGGGAGCTGTTTTTT. The chain employs TRBV2 and TRBJ2-2; TRBD1 matches at 8 bases. Germline V lookup: CDR1 SNHLY, CDR2 FYNNEI. With 6 bases clipped from V and 3 bases from J, the junction kept 6 bases outside the gene matches. The CDR3 consists of 15 residues.

This chain connects TRBV14 to TRBJ2-5; D may be TRBD1 (5 bases). Germline values: CDR1 SGHDN, CDR2 FVKESK. Trimming cost V 1 base and J 5 bases, with 8 bases left between them. This CDR3 comprises 13 residues. CDR3 sequence (DNA): TGTGCCAGCAGCCAAGGGGGCTGGGAGACCCAGTACTTC. Translated: CASSQGGWETQYF. Based on the CDR3 plus reference TRBV14 and TRBJ2-5, the full variable domain is EAGVTQFPSHSVIEKGQTVTLRCDPISGHDNLYWYRRVMGKEIKFLLHFVKESKQDESGMPNNRFLAERTGGTYSTLKVQPAELEDSGVYFCASSQGGWETQYFGPGTRLLVL.

The gene calls are TRBV11-3 and TRBJ2-7, with D unresolved. There are 12 residues in the CDR3. The germline gives CDR1 SGHNT, CDR2 YENEEA. Trimming cost V 5 bases and J 5 bases, with 10 bases left between them. The CDR3 protein is CASSPPGNEQYF. The CDR3 coding sequence is TGTGCCAGCAGCCCCCCAGGAAACGAGCAGTACTTC.

The chain links TRBV4-3 to TRBJ1-2; 8 nucleotides align to TRBD1. CDR3 length: 15 amino acids. Germline V gives CDR1 LGHNA, CDR2 YSLEER. The ends lost 3 bases at V and 0 bases at J; junction bases unmatched: 3. CDR3 region: CASSHDRGTNYGYTF. DNA for the CDR3: TGCGCCAGCAGCCATGACAGGGGTACTAACTATGGCTACACCTTC.

The chain combines TRBV30 with TRBJ1-6; 10 nucleotides align to TRBD1. CDR3 length equals 14 residues. The V gene's germline CDR1 is GTSNPN and CDR2 SVGIG (reference sequence). The ends lost 3 bases at V and 10 bases at J; junction bases unmatched: 6. CDR3 nucleotide sequence: TGTGCCTGGAGCCTGGACAGGGGGTTGTCACCCCTCCACTTT. Translating gives CAWSLDRGLSPLHF.

This CDR3 is CASSSSGAVSYNEQFF. The CDR3 region has the DNA TGTGCCAGCAGCTCCAGCGGGGCGGTATCCTACAATGAGCAGTTCTTC. V gene TRBV7-9 combines with J gene TRBJ2-1; TRBD2 aligns across 7 bases. V dropped 4 bases and J dropped 1; count of bases not matched to a gene: 7. The CDR3 sequence is 16 residues long. CDR1 is SEHNR and CDR2 is FQNEAQ in the germline V gene (reference sequence).

This clone is called medium-sized based on its frequency. The V gene is TRBV25-1, the J gene TRBJ1-1; 7 nucleotides align to TRBD1. This CDR3 is built from 13 residues. The germline V gene has CDR1 MGHDK and CDR2 SYGVNS. V lost 3 bases, J lost 10 bases, and 8 bases stayed unmatched. CDR3 coding DNA: TGTGCCAGCAGTGATCTACTCCGGACAGGAGCTTTCTTT. Amino acid sequence: CASSDLLRTGAFF.

V gene TRBV5-4 combines with J gene TRBJ2-7; TRBD1 might be the D (5 bases). The CDR3 extends over 14 amino acids. Trimming left V 2 bases short and J 2 bases short, with 11 bases between. CDR1 SGHNT and CDR2 YYREEE come from the germline V gene (reference sequence). CDR3 nucleotide sequence: TGTGCCAGCAGCTTTAACAGGTTTGCCTACGAGCAGTACTTC. Its protein product is CASSFNRFAYEQYF.

The V call is TRBV2, the J call TRBJ1-3; D unresolved. CDR1 SNHLY and CDR2 FYNNEI come from the germline V gene. CDR3 length: 14 residues. The V gene lost 8 bases and the J gene lost 0 bases, with 11 bases spanning the gap. DNA for the CDR3: TGTGCCAGCTCACCACAGTTCTCTGGAAACACCATATATTTT. Protein sequence: CASSPQFSGNTIYF.

The chain joins TRBV6-6 to TRBJ2-7; tentative D call: TRBD2 (5 bases). The CDR3 is 15 residues long. Looked up from germline, CDR1 is MNHNY and CDR2 is SVGAGI (reference sequence). V was shortened by 7 bases and J by 0 bases, with 16 bases between the two germline ends. CDR3 in amino acids: CASKLGADFSYEQYF. CDR3 DNA: TGTGCCAGCAAATTAGGAGCGGATTTCTCCTACGAGCAGTACTTC.

The chain joins TRBV28 to TRBJ2-5; TRBD1 might be the D (6 bases). Germline assignment: CDR1 MDHEN and CDR2 SYDVKM. Trimming cost V 3 bases and J 3 bases, with 8 bases left between them. CDR3 length: 13 residues. CDR3 bases: TGTGCCAGCAGTTTCAACAGGGAAGAGACCCAGTACTTC. Its protein product is CASSFNREETQYF.